These T cell receptor beta chains were read from a single sample in a study of blood T cell repertoires in COVID-19. The repertoire was sequenced with immunoSEQ multiplex PCR; TCRdb's copy has only in-frame clones and lacks some. The sample lists about 15,000 clones; roughly 88% were seen once. Sequencing was done on a sample of peripheral blood. All receptors derive from a human donor in a cohort sampled during active COVID-19. CDR3s include the opening cysteine and the closing phenylalanine or tryptophan. The order of the fields is clone size, J gene, CDR3 length, V gene, D gene, CDR3 protein, CDR3 DNA. A D gene is named only where the DNA matches it firmly. Clone size is stated in some rows and not others, as once, few, many or a class when expanded.

NA	TRBJ2-1	17	TRBV5-1	TRBD2	CASSWTSGSPSYNEQFF	TGCGCCAGCAGCTGGACTAGCGGGAGCCCCTCCTACAATGAGCAGTTCTTC
NA	TRBJ2-7	17	TRBV6-2/TRBV6-3	NA	CASSYSSKRGRYYEQYF	TGTGCCAGCAGTTACTCGAGTAAAAGGGGCCGATACTACGAGCAGTACTTC
NA	TRBJ2-7	14	TRBV19	TRBD1	CASSTQGWSYEQYF	TGTGCCAGTAGCACACAGGGGTGGTCCTACGAGCAGTACTTC
NA	TRBJ2-7	16	TRBV10-3	TRBD2	CAISDPGKAGISEQYF	TGTGCCATCAGTGACCCGGGGAAAGCGGGGATCTCCGAGCAGTACTTC
NA	TRBJ2-5	15	TRBV3-1/TRBV3-2	NA	CASRPTGRPQETQYF	TGTGCCAGCAGACCGACAGGGAGGCCACAAGAGACCCAGTACTTC
NA	TRBJ2-3	17	TRBV4-1	NA	CASSQLPRRTSTDTQYF	TGCGCCAGCAGCCAACTCCCCAGACGGACTAGCACAGATACGCAGTATTTT
NA	TRBJ2-5	15	TRBV5-6	TRBD1	CASSLVAGGRETQYF	TGTGCCAGCAGCCTCGTAGCAGGGGGCCGGGAGACCCAGTACTTC
once	TRBJ2-5	15	TRBV14	TRBD2	CASSQALAGAETQYF	TGTGCCAGCAGCCAAGCGCTAGCGGGAGCTGAGACCCAGTACTTC
NA	TRBJ2-7	14	TRBV7-2	NA	CASSPADIRYEQYF	TGTGCCAGCAGCCCAGCGGATATCCGCTACGAGCAGTACTTC
NA	TRBJ2-3	15	TRBV2	NA	CASSEVGRLTDTQYF	TGTGCCAGCAGTGAGGTGGGGCGACTCACAGATACGCAGTATTTT
NA	TRBJ2-2	14	TRBV19	NA	CASSITGYTGELFF	TGTGCCAGTAGTATTACAGGTTACACCGGGGAGCTGTTTTTT
NA	TRBJ1-4	11	TRBV7-8	NA	CASGSGEKLFF	TGTGCCAGCGGTTCGGGAGAAAAACTGTTTTTT
NA	TRBJ1-3	15	TRBV7-2	TRBD1	CASSHTGGGGNTIYF	TGTGCCAGCAGCCATACAGGGGGAGGTGGAAACACCATATATTTT
once	TRBJ1-4	12	TRBV15	TRBD1	CATSWDSQGLFF	TGTGCCACCAGCTGGGACAGTCAAGGGCTGTTTTTT
NA	TRBJ1-3	17	TRBV28	TRBD1	CASSSLSRTGAGNTIYF	TGTGCCAGCAGTTCCCTCAGTCGGACAGGGGCTGGAAACACCATATATTTT
NA	TRBJ1-1	14	TRBV19	TRBD1	CASSIQGGNTEAFF	TGTGCCAGTAGTATACAGGGGGGCAACACTGAAGCTTTCTTT
NA	TRBJ1-4	17	TRBV19	NA	CASSIWAGEVGNEKLFF	TGTGCCAGTAGTATATGGGCAGGGGAAGTGGGTAATGAAAAACTGTTTTTT
NA	TRBJ2-5	16	TRBV9	NA	CASSVHGTPNQETQYF	TGTGCCAGCAGCGTACACGGGACACCAAACCAAGAGACCCAGTACTTC